A selection of T cell receptor beta chains follows, all from one sample in a study of blood T cell repertoires in COVID-19. Using immunoSEQ multiplex PCR, the repertoire was profiled, and TCRdb retains in-frame clones only, with some absent. The sample yields more than 30,000 clones, roughly 84% seen once. The sequenced material came from peripheral blood. The receptors shown here come from a man aged 55 to 70 with active COVID-19. The CDR3 runs from the conserved cysteine through the conserved F or W. A D gene is named only where the DNA matches it firmly. The listing skips clone size in some rows; elsewhere it reads once, few, many or a size class.

>-|-|TRBV7-9|TRBJ2-1
TGTGCCAGCAGCTTATCGTTAACTTACAATGAGCAGTTCTTC
CASSLSLTYNEQFF
>TRBD2|few|TRBV6-8|TRBJ2-1
TGTGCCAGCAGCCTAGCGGGTCGCCAACCTGACAATGAGCAGTTCTTC
CASSLAGRQPDNEQFF
>TRBD1|few|TRBV28|TRBJ1-5
TGTGCCAGCAAGCAGCTGGACAGGGGATCTCAGCCCCAGCATTTT
CASKQLDRGSQPQHF
>TRBD1|-|TRBV6-8|TRBJ2-3
TGTGCCAGCAGTTTGGACAGGGGGGGGACAGATACGCAGTATTTT
CASSLDRGGTDTQYF
>TRBD2|-|TRBV10-3|TRBJ2-1
TGTGCCATCAGTGAGAACCCTAGCGGGAGGGGAGGTGAGCAGTTCTTC
CAISENPSGRGGEQFF
>-|-|TRBV29-1|TRBJ1-5
TGCAGCGTTACTGACAGCTACAATCAGCCCCAGCATTTT
CSVTDSYNQPQHF
>TRBD1|-|TRBV7-6|TRBJ2-7
TGTGCCAGCAGCATCGGGACAGGCATCTACGAGCAGTACTTC
CASSIGTGIYEQYF
>-|-|TRBV11-2|TRBJ2-5
TGTGCCGTGGGAGAAGAGACCCAGTACTTC
CAVGEETQYF
>TRBD1|-|TRBV6-5|TRBJ1-2
TGTGCCAGCAGCTCCAGGACAGGGGGCAACTATGGCTACACCTTC
CASSSRTGGNYGYTF
>TRBD2|few|TRBV7-9|TRBJ2-6
TGTGCCAGCAGCTCCCCGCGGGGGACGCGGGACTCTGGGGCCAACGTCCTGACTTTC
CASSSPRGTRDSGANVLTF
>TRBD1|-|TRBV7-2|TRBJ2-5
TGTGCCAGTTCGACAGGGCGAACCCAAGAGACCCAGTACTTC
CASSTGRTQETQYF
>TRBD1|-|TRBV27|TRBJ1-2
TGTGCCAGCAGCGACAGGGGCCCCTATGGCTACACCTTC
CASSDRGPYGYTF
>TRBD1|-|TRBV11-2|TRBJ1-2
TGTGCCAGCAGCTTAGCCCAGGGGGGTGGCTACACCTTC
CASSLAQGGGYTF
>TRBD1|-|TRBV6-5|TRBJ1-1
TGTGCCAGCAGTCCCGGGACAGAGTTGAACACTGAAGCTTTCTTT
CASSPGTELNTEAFF
>TRBD1|-|TRBV9|TRBJ1-2
TGTGCCAGCAGCGAGGGACAGGGGAGGGAGGATGGCTACACCTTC
CASSEGQGREDGYTF
>TRBD1|-|TRBV4-1|TRBJ2-7
TGCGCCAGCAGCCAAAGTCGGGACAGAACCTACGAGCAGTACTTC
CASSQSRDRTYEQYF
>-|-|TRBV10-2|TRBJ1-4
TGCGCCACCTCCGCGACAACTAATGAAAAACTGTTTTTT
CATSATTNEKLFF
>-|-|TRBV3-1/TRBV3-2|TRBJ2-7
TGTGCCAGCAGCCCAGTCGCTGGGGGCGGCGGGTCCGGGTCGGAGCAGTACTTC
CASSPVAGGGGSGSEQYF
>TRBD2|-|TRBV5-4|TRBJ2-2
TGTGCCAGCAGCGGCGGGAGTTTCAGAACCGGGGAGCTGTTTTTT
CASSGGSFRTGELFF
>-|-|TRBV5-4|TRBJ2-2
TGTGCCAGCAGCTTGGTTTTAGCCCACACCGGGGAGCTGTTTTTT
CASSLVLAHTGELFF
>TRBD2|-|TRBV4-1|TRBJ2-1
TGCGCCAGCAGCCAAGGGGGACTAACAGAAATCCAGTTCTTC
CASSQGGLTEIQFF
>TRBD1|-|TRBV7-8|TRBJ2-1
TGTGCCAGCAGCTTAACAGGGGGTGTGCAGTTCTTC
CASSLTGGVQFF
>-|-|TRBV7-2|TRBJ2-7
TGTGCCAGCAGCGCGGACTACTTCTACGAGCAGTACTTC
CASSADYFYEQYF